The 15 T cell receptor beta chains presented below share a single source sample, sequenced in a study of cytomegalovirus exposure and HLA in healthy donors. PCR amplification relied on 60 Vbeta primers (plus 13 Jbeta primers). Some clones are missing from TCRdb's copy, which holds only in-frame ones; the method was immunoSEQ multiplex PCR. The sample contains approximately 95,000 clones, approximately 72% of which appear only once. Source material: PBMCs. The receptors stem from a middle-aged woman in good health and CMV-seropositive.

The chain uses TRBV7-3 and TRBJ1-2; D is unresolved. The CDR3 has 12 amino acids. Between the trimmed V and J ends, which lost 8 bases and 7 bases, there was a span of 14 bases. Germline loops: CDR1 SGHTA, CDR2 FQGTGA. CDR3 residues: CASGEGKGGYTF. In DNA, the CDR3 is TGTGCCAGCGGCGAGGGAAAGGGTGGCTACACCTTC.

The rearrangement joins TRBV7-3 to TRBJ2-2, with a weak D call TRBD2 (5 bases). Germline V gene lookup returns CDR1 SGHTA and CDR2 FQGTGA. The CDR3 is made up of 13 amino acids. Trimming took off 8 bases at V and 4 bases at J, with 11 bases between the two ends. CDR3 loop: CASGLRTTGELFF. The CDR3 DNA sequence: TGTGCCAGCGGACTCAGGACCACCGGGGAGCTGTTTTTT. Variable domain in full (rest from reference TRBV7-3 and TRBJ2-2): GAGVSQTPSNKVTEKGKYVELRCDPISGHTALYWYRQSLGQGPEFLIYFQGTGAADDSGLPNDRFFAVRPEGSVSTLKIQRTERGDSAVYLCASGLRTTGELFFGEGSRLTVL.

This sequence joins TRBV6-1 and TRBJ2-5; 7 nucleotides align to TRBD1. V gave up 6 bases and J gave up 3 bases; unmatched junction bases: 4. Per germline, CDR1 MNHNS and CDR2 SASEGT. This CDR3 region has 13 residues. In nucleotides, the CDR3 is TGTGCCAGCAGGAGACAGGGCGAAGAGACCCAGTACTTC. Protein sequence: CASRRQGEETQYF.

The rearrangement joins TRBV4-2 to TRBJ1-4; TRBD1 agrees at 9 bases. The trim removed 3 bases at V and 5 bases at J, leaving 4 bases unmatched. The CDR3 sequence is 15 residues long. The germline V gene has CDR1 LGHNA and CDR2 YNFKEQ. The DNA of the CDR3 is TGTGCCAGCAGCCAGATGGGACAGGGCAATGAAAAACTGTTTTTT. It codes for CASSQMGQGNEKLFF.

The chain combines TRBV9 with TRBJ2-3, with D possibly being TRBD2 (6 bases). The germline gives CDR1 SGDLS, CDR2 YYNGEE. This CDR3 is built from 16 residues. Trimming took off 4 bases at V and 1 base at J, with 16 bases between the two ends. The DNA for the CDR3 is TGTGCCAGCAGCCATCCTTTGACTAGAGGCACAGATACGCAGTATTTT. Protein sequence: CASSHPLTRGTDTQYF. Using reference TRBV9 and TRBJ2-3 for the parts outside the CDR3, the full variable domain is DSGVTQTPKHLITATGQRVTLRCSPRSGDLSVYWYQQSLDQGLQFLIQYYNGEERAKGNILERFSAQQFPDLHSELNLSSLELGDSALYFCASSHPLTRGTDTQYFGPGTRLTVL.

The V call is TRBV6-5, the J call TRBJ1-1; D remains ambiguous. Trimming removed 0 bases from V and 8 bases from J, with 13 bases in between. Germline CDR1 and CDR2: MNHEY and SVGAGI. The CDR3 has 14 amino acids. CDR3 sequence: CASSYSRAFGEAFF. The DNA of the CDR3 is TGTGCCAGCAGTTACTCGAGGGCATTCGGGGAAGCTTTCTTT.

This clone appeared once. The V gene is TRBV21-1, the J gene TRBJ2-1; the table's D call, TRBD2, has no DNA check behind it. TRBV21-1 corresponds to a pseudogene. This CDR3 is built from 20 residues. CDR3 protein: CASSKVASGKPTSSYNEQFF. CDR3 DNA: TGTGCCAGCAGCAAAGTGGCTAGCGGGAAGCCTACTAGCTCCTACAATGAGCAGTTCTTC.

V and J are TRBV18 and TRBJ2-7; 12 bases align to TRBD2. V was clipped by 3 bases and J by 9 bases; unmatched bases: 9. Germline lookup yields CDR1 KGHSH and CDR2 LQKENI. The CDR3 covers 15 residues. The CDR3 DNA follows: TGTGCCAGCTCACCCCGGACTAGCGGGATTAGAGGGCAGTACTTC. Its protein product is CASSPRTSGIRGQYF.

The chain couples TRBV18 to TRBJ2-3; D call uncertain. Germline values: CDR1 KGHSH, CDR2 LQKENI. There are 16 residues in the CDR3. Trimming took 3 bases from V and 0 from J, leaving 13 bases between them. The CDR3 DNA is TGTGCCAGCTCACCCCAGGCAGGCTTAAGCACAGATACGCAGTATTTT. Its translation: CASSPQAGLSTDTQYF.

The chain combines TRBV6-5 with TRBJ1-4; maybe TRBD1 (5 bases). V was trimmed by 3 bases and J by 7 bases, leaving 18 bases between them. The CDR3 covers 16 residues. Germline V gives CDR1 MNHEY, CDR2 SVGAGI. Here the CDR3 reads CASSYRAGILGEKLFF. CDR3 sequence (DNA): TGTGCCAGCAGTTATAGGGCAGGGATCTTGGGTGAAAAACTGTTTTTT.

This sequence joins TRBV4-1 and TRBJ2-1, with a possible D match to TRBD1 (5 bases). Germline CDR1 MGHRA, CDR2 YSYEKL. CDR3 length: 16 residues. V was cut by 0 bases and J by 4 bases, with 13 bases left in between. Here the CDR3 reads CASSQDITGLYNEQFF. Written as DNA, the CDR3 is TGCGCCAGCAGCCAAGATATCACAGGTTTATACAATGAGCAGTTCTTC.

The chain employs TRBV5-1 and TRBJ2-5, with 9 bases fitting TRBD2. The DNA end lines up better with TRBJ2-7; the J call may be wrong. This CDR3 spans 15 amino acids. CDR1 and CDR2 (germline): SGHRS, YFSETQ. In nucleotides, the CDR3 is TGCGCCAGCAGCTTGGCCCTAGCGGGATCCTACGAGCAGTACTTC. Translated, it gives CASSLALAGSYEQYF.

This clone showed up just once. This chain uses TRBV10-3 with TRBJ1-5; TRBD1 is a possible D gene (5 bases). Germline V CDR1 and CDR2: ENHRY, SYGVKD. The CDR3 has 13 residues. V dropped 10 bases and J dropped 1 base, with 11 bases sitting between them. CDR3 protein: CANSWGSNQPQHF. The CDR3 coding sequence is TGTGCCAACAGCTGGGGCAGCAATCAGCCCCAGCATTTT.

The gene calls are TRBV27 and TRBJ2-1, with D perhaps matching TRBD2 (5 bases). Germline V gene lookup returns CDR1 MNHEY and CDR2 SMNVEV (reference sequence). Trimming stripped 1 base from V and 0 bases from J, with 7 bases between. This CDR3 is built from 15 residues. The DNA of the CDR3 is TGTGCCAGCAGTTTATTGAGGGCCTCCTACAATGAGCAGTTCTTC. This encodes CASSLLRASYNEQFF.

This clone was counted only a few times. V gene TRBV11-2 combines with J gene TRBJ1-3, with 7 positions matching TRBD1. The germline V gene encodes CDR1 SGHAT and CDR2 FQNNGV. The CDR3 is made up of 15 amino acids. The J segment lost 0 bases and the V segment lost 4 bases, leaving 3 bases of the junction unmatched. The DNA of the CDR3 is TGTGCCAGCAGCTCGGGACAGTACTCTGGAAACACCATATATTTT. Its protein is CASSSGQYSGNTIYF. Filled out from reference TRBV11-2 and TRBJ1-3, the complete variable domain reads EAGVAQSPRYKIIEKRQSVAFWCNPISGHATLYWYQQILGQGPKLLIQFQNNGVVDDSQLPKDRFSAERLKGVDSTLKIQPAKLEDSAVYLCASSSGQYSGNTIYFGEGSWLTVV.